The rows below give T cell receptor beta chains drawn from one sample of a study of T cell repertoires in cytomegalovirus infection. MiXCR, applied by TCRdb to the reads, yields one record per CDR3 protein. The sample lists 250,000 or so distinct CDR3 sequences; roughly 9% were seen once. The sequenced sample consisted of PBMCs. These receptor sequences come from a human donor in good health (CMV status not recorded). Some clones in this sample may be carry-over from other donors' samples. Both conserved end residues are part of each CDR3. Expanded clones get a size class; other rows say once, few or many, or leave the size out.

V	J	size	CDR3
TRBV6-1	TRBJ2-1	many	CASSPRPSGYNEQFF
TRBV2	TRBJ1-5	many	CASTKERGRSNQPQHF
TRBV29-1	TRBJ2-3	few	CSVEDPRTIDTQYF
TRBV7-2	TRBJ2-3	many	CASEPRTSGSTDTQYF
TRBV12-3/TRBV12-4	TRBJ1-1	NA	CASSQRRGGWEAFF
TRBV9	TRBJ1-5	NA	CASSVAGDQPQHF
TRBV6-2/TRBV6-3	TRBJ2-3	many	CASSYESGHSRGDTQYF
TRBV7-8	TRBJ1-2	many	CASSLAAGSGYTF
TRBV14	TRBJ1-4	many	CASSQRLSTNEKLFF
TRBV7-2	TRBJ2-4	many	CASSPQFASKNIQYF
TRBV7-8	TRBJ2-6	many	CASSSRTTGPGANVLTF
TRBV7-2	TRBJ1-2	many	CASSVPGQGLPGGYTF
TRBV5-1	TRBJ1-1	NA	CASSLKDDTEAFF
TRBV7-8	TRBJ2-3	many	CASSLSGQADTQYF
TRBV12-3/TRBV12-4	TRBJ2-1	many	CASSLRTSGPPNEQFF
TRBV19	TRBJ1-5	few	CASSMGSQGNQPQHF
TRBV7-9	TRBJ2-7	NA	CASSLLQGGGEQYF
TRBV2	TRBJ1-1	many	CASSLSTTGTTEAFF
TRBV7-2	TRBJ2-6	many	CASSPQGRSGANVLTF
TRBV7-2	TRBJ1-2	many	CASSVRDRSSGGYTF
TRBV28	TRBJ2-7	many	CASTLGVFYEQYF
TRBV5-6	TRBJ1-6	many	CASSLRTGINSPLHF
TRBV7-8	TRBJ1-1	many	CASSPGGSTVAFF
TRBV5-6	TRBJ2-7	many	CASSSTWFGQGKTTTYEQYF
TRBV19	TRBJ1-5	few	CASSMGRNSNQPQHF